These 16 T cell receptor beta chains were all obtained from the same sample, sequenced in a study of chemoradiotherapy in HPV16-positive cancers. The assay was immunoSEQ multiplex PCR, and TCRdb's table has in-frame clones only and misses some. In the table there are about 4,400 clones, over 55% of which are singletons. This specimen consisted of tumor tissue, obtained from a patient who underwent chemoradiotherapy. The receptors here all came from a human donor with HPV-associated anogenital cancer.

The rearrangement links TRBV28 to TRBJ2-1, with unresolved D. The CDR3 extends over 15 amino acids. From germline, CDR1 is MDHEN and CDR2 SYDVKM. The V gene lost 3 bases and the J gene lost 1 base, with 10 bases spanning the gap. As DNA, the CDR3 is TGTGCCAGCAGTTTTAGTGGTAGGTCCTACAATGAGCAGTTCTTC. It specifies CASSFSGRSYNEQFF.

The chain links TRBV28 to TRBJ1-2; 8 bases agree with TRBD1. The CDR3 loop spans 13 amino acids. Trimming removed 7 bases from V and 4 bases from J; junction bases left unmatched: 5. Germline lookup yields CDR1 MDHEN and CDR2 SYDVKM. CDR3 in amino acids: CASTGQGTYGYTF. As DNA, the CDR3 is TGTGCCAGCACTGGACAGGGCACCTATGGCTACACCTTC.

The rearrangement joins TRBV28 to TRBJ1-4; 10 bases agree with TRBD1. The CDR3 is made up of 16 amino acids. V shed 3 bases, J shed 5 bases, and the junction held 6 bases outside the gene matches. The V gene's germline CDR1 is MDHEN and CDR2 SYDVKM. This CDR3 is CASSFDRGPGNEKLFF. DNA of the CDR3: TGTGCCAGCAGTTTCGACAGGGGGCCAGGGAATGAAAAACTGTTTTTT.

This clone was detected a few times. The chain carries TRBV4-3 and TRBJ1-6, with D unresolved. Trimming removed 0 bases at V and 9 bases at J, with 9 bases between. The CDR3 contains 14 residues. Germline V gene data show CDR1 as LGHNA and CDR2 as YSLEER. The CDR3 reads CASSQDPQGSPLHF. The CDR3 DNA reads as TGCGCCAGCAGCCAAGATCCCCAAGGTTCACCCCTCCACTTT.

Here the CDR3 DNA reads TGCGCCAGCAGCCCCGGTCCGGGACTCCAGACAGATACGCAGTATTTT. Translation: CASSPGPGLQTDTQYF. The chain recombines TRBV5-1 with TRBJ2-3; D might be TRBD2 (6 bases). Trimming pared 4 bases from V and 3 bases from J, leaving 18 bases between. The CDR3 runs 16 residues. Germline assignment: CDR1 SGHRS and CDR2 YFSETQ.

The gene calls are TRBV28 and TRBJ1-5; no reliable D call. Trimming removed 6 bases at V and 2 bases at J, with 11 bases between. The CDR3 length is 14 residues. In germline, CDR1 is MDHEN, CDR2 SYDVKM. The CDR3 DNA reads as TGTGCCAGCAGGACGCCGGGAGGCAATCAGCCCCAGCATTTT. Amino acid sequence: CASRTPGGNQPQHF.

The rearrangement links TRBV10-3 to TRBJ2-5; D gene uncertain. V lost 2 bases and J 4 bases, leaving 14 bases between the germline ends. This CDR3 has 15 amino acids. The germline V gene has CDR1 ENHRY and CDR2 SYGVKD. The CDR3 sequence: CAISEKNAVGETQYF. DNA for the CDR3: TGTGCCATCAGTGAGAAAAACGCCGTTGGAGAGACCCAGTACTTC.

CDR3 loop: CASRPLGSERETQYF. The CDR3 DNA follows: TGTGCCAGCCGGCCTTTGGGCTCCGAACGGGAGACCCAGTACTTC. This chain links TRBV28 with TRBJ2-5; D ambiguous. The V gene's germline CDR1 is MDHEN and CDR2 SYDVKM. Trimming stripped 8 bases from V and 5 bases from J, with 21 bases between. The CDR3 runs 15 residues.

The rearrangement links TRBV27 to TRBJ2-7; D not certain. CDR1 and CDR2 (germline): MNHEY, SMNVEV (reference sequence). Between the trimmed V and J ends, which lost 3 bases and 0 bases, there was a span of 12 bases. This CDR3 spans 15 amino acids. Here the CDR3 reads CASSFAALSSYEQYF. The CDR3 region has the DNA TGTGCCAGCAGTTTTGCGGCTCTAAGCTCCTACGAGCAGTACTTC.

The chain combines TRBV19 with TRBJ2-3; a possible D gene is TRBD2 (6 bases). Trimming pared 0 bases from V and 0 bases from J, leaving 7 bases between. Germline V gives CDR1 LNHDA, CDR2 SQIVND (reference sequence). This CDR3 spans 15 amino acids. This CDR3 reads CASSIDGTSTDTQYF. The CDR3 nucleotides are TGTGCCAGTAGTATAGACGGGACTAGCACAGATACGCAGTATTTT.

The genes are TRBV28 and TRBJ2-1, with D uncertain. Trimming stripped 3 bases from V and 3 bases from J, with 6 bases between. Germline-derived CDR1 and CDR2 are MDHEN and SYDVKM. The CDR3 length is 13 residues. The CDR3 bases are TGTGCCAGCAGTTTCCCGGACTACAATGAGCAGTTCTTC. Translation: CASSFPDYNEQFF. The full variable domain, completed using reference TRBV28 and TRBJ2-1, is DVKVTQSSRYLVKRTGEKVFLECVQDMDHENMFWYRQDPGLGLRLIYFSYDVKMKEKGDIPEGYSVSREKKERFSLILESASTNQTSMYLCASSFPDYNEQFFGPGTRLTVL.

The V and J genes are TRBV10-1 and TRBJ1-1; possible D gene TRBD1, 6 bases. CDR1 is WNHNN, CDR2 SYGVQD, per germline (reference sequence). The ends were cut back, 5 bases at V and 4 bases at J, with 11 bases in the middle. This CDR3 comprises 13 residues. The CDR3 is CASSTGMVTEAFF. The CDR3 DNA sequence: TGCGCCAGCAGTACAGGGATGGTCACTGAAGCTTTCTTT.

The gene calls are TRBV5-4 and TRBJ2-1, with 7 bases identical to TRBD2. CDR1 SGHNT and CDR2 YYREEE come from the germline V gene (reference sequence). With 4 bases clipped from V and 9 bases from J, the junction kept 7 bases outside the gene matches. CDR3 length equals 13 residues. CDR3: CASSAAGVGEQFF. In nucleotides, the CDR3 is TGTGCCAGCAGCGCGGCGGGAGTGGGTGAGCAGTTCTTC.

The gene calls are TRBV25-1 and TRBJ2-7; D ambiguous. The V end was cut by 2 bases, the J end by 3 bases, with 14 bases between. The CDR3 is made up of 15 amino acids. Germline V lookup: CDR1 MGHDK, CDR2 SYGVNS. CDR3 loop: CASSERGRRDYEQYF. The CDR3 nucleotides are TGTGCCAGCAGTGAACGAGGCCGACGAGACTACGAGCAGTACTTC.

The chain recombines TRBV7-8 with TRBJ1-1; no firm D call. The CDR3 is 14 amino acids. CDR1 and CDR2 (germline): SGHVS, FQNEAQ. V gave up 1 base and J gave up 1 base, with 7 bases separating them. This chain's CDR3 is CASSLGQRNTEAFF. CDR3 DNA sequence: TGTGCCAGCAGCTTAGGCCAAAGGAACACTGAAGCTTTCTTT. Full variable domain (rest looked up from reference TRBV7-8 and TRBJ1-1): GAGVSQSPRYKVAKRGQDVALRCDPISGHVSLFWYQQALGQGPEFLTYFQNEAQLDKSGLPSDRFFAERPEGSVSTLKIQRTQQEDSAVYLCASSLGQRNTEAFFGQGTRLTVV.

In DNA form, the CDR3 reads TGTGCCAGCAGCCCTGGTCAGGGCGCCGGGGAGCTGTTTTTT. Translated: CASSPGQGAGELFF. The chain links TRBV9 to TRBJ2-2, with D possibly TRBD1 on 5 matching bases. The CDR3 is 14 residues long. In germline, CDR1 is SGDLS, CDR2 YYNGEE. V gave up 4 bases and J gave up 6 bases, with 13 bases separating them.